This T cell receptor (beta chain) was identified in a study of T cells in Graves' hyperthyroidism and ophthalmopathy. This clonotype was detected only a few times. CDR1 SEHNR and CDR2 FQNEAQ come from the germline V gene (reference sequence). The germline V and J ends were trimmed by 5 bases and 6 bases, with 10 bases remaining between them. The CDR3 is made up of 13 amino acids. The TCR beta CDR3 regions underwent amplification using RNA transcripts as the source. An initial round of RT-PCR targeting the TCR CDR3 relied on the HTBI primer set. A single record per CDR3 protein comes from TCRdb applying MiXCR to the multiplex PCR reads. The sample carries about 400,000 distinct CDR3 sequences, about 16% recorded once.

Sample: blood. The genes are TRBV7-9 and TRBJ2-2; D is unresolved. The clonotype comes from a woman in her thirties with Graves' hyperthyroidism. The CDR3, as DNA: TGTGCCAGCAGCCCACTAAGGCCCGGGGAGCTGTTTTTT. Amino acid sequence: CASSPLRPGELFF.